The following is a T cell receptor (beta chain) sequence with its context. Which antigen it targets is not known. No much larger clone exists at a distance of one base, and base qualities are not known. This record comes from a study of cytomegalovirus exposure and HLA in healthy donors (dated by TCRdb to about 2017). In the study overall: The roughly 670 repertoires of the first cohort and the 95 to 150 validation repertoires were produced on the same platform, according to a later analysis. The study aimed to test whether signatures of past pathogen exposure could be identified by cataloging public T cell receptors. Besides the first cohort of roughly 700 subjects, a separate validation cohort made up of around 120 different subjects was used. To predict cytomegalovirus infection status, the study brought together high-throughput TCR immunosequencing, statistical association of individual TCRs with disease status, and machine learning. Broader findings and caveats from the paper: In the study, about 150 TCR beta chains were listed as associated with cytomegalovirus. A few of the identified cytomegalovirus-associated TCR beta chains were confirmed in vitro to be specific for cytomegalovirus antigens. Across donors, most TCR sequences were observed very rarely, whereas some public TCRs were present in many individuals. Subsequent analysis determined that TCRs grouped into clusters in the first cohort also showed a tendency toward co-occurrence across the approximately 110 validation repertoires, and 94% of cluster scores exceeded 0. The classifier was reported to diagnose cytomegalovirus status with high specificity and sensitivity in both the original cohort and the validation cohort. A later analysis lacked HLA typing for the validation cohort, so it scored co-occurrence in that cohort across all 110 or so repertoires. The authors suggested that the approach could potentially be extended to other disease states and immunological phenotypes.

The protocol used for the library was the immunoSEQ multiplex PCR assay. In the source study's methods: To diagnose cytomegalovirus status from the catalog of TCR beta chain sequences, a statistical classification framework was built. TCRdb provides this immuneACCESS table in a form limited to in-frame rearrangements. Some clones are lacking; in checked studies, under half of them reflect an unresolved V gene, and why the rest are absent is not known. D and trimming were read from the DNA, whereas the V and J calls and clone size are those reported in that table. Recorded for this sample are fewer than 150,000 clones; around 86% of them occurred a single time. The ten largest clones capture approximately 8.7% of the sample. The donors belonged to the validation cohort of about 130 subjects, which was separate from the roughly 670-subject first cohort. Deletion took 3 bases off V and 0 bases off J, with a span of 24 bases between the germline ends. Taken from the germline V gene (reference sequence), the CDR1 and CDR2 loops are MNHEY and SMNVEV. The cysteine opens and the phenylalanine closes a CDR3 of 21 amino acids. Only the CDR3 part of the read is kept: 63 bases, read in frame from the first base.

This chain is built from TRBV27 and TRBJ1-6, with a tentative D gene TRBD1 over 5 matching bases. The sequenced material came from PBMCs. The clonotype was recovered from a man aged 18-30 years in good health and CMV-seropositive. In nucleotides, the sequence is TGTGCCAGCAGTTTTGCCCGCGCGTGGGGCCACGAGAGCTCCTATAATTCACCCCTCCACTTT. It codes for CASSFARAWGHESSYNSPLHF.